This T cell receptor beta chain was found in a study of siplizumab effects on memory and regulatory T cells. V lost 1 base and J 1 base, leaving 2 bases between the germline ends. Germline loops: CDR1 LNHDA, CDR2 SQIVND (reference sequence). This CDR3 has 13 amino acids. Method: immunoSEQ multiplex PCR; TCRdb's copy keeps in-frame clones and lacks some. The sample carries some 90,000 clones, just under 90% recorded once. The specimen was CD4+ T cells sorted from blood. The source is a human donor in good health. The chain couples TRBV19 to TRBJ2-4; D ambiguous. The CDR3 DNA reads TGTGCCAGTAGTATAGTCGCCAAAAACATTCAGTACTTC. Translation gives CASSIVAKNIQYF.